The sample holds many counts of the clone carrying this T cell receptor beta chain. The record originates from a study of early T cells in non-severe SARS-CoV-2 infection. Between the trimmed V and J ends, which lost 5 bases and 6 bases, there was a span of 20 bases. This CDR3 contains 15 residues. CDR1 and CDR2 (germline): MGHDK, SYGVNS. TCRdb analysed the 5' RACE reads with MiXCR anew, one entry per CDR3 protein. The sample has some 60,000 distinct CDR3 sequences, around an eighth seen once. V gene TRBV25-1 combines with J gene TRBJ2-7, with no clear D. The sequencing here drew on whole blood, taken at baseline. This clonotype originated in an adult who was a healthcare worker with PCR-confirmed SARS-CoV-2 infection or an uninfected control (not recorded which). The CDR3: CASSSSTGPLGEQYF. The CDR3 bases are TGTGCCAGCAGTTCATCGACCGGGCCTCTTGGCGAGCAGTACTTC.